Only a few counts were recorded for the clone carrying this T cell receptor (beta chain). The antigen is not known. This entry belongs to a study of T cell repertoires in cytomegalovirus infection. Study at large: Shared public TCR beta signatures pointed to both CMV infection and a matching HLA type.

A single record per CDR3 protein comes from TCRdb applying MiXCR to the reads. The sample has about 740,000 distinct CDR3 sequences, 35% seen once. The study, taken as a whole, reports: Clonotype analysis showed dominance of the ex vivo response by HLA-C-restricted CMV-specific TCR beta clonotypes.

J was trimmed by 2 bases and V by 9 bases; bases with no gene match: 11. CDR1 is KGHDR and CDR2 is SFDVKD in the germline V gene. The length of the CDR3 is 15 residues. This receptor was taken from a human donor in good health (CMV status not recorded). Some clones in this sample may be carry-over from other donors' samples. The chain is built from TRBV24-1 and TRBJ2-5, with 7 bases lining up with TRBD2. The source material was PBMCs. The CDR3: CATQRGRGGQETQYF. CDR3 DNA sequence: TGTGCCACCCAGAGGGGAAGGGGAGGGCAAGAGACCCAGTACTTC.